This T cell receptor beta chain was sequenced during a study of T cells expressing NK-cell markers (TCRdb year 2020). With regard to the full study: Roughly 8 donors provided sorted CD3+CD56+NKG2C+, CD3+CD56+NKG2C- and CD3+CD56-NKG2C+ T-cell subsets, whose TCR beta-chain repertoires were profiled. Among the eight sequenced donors, only one was HCMV-seronegative, while the other seven were HCMV-seropositive. Randomly selected healthy volunteers, three men and five women, were used as the eight sequenced donors. Libraries were sequenced as 2 x 150 bp reads on Illumina HiSeq 2000/2500, MiSeq or NextSeq.

On this clonotype itself: Its specific antigen is unknown.

General findings and caveats noted by the study authors: In about 6 donors, the dominant CD3+CD56+NKG2C+ clonotypes were found to rank among the top 10 CD8+ clonotypes and to make up 1.0-7.0% of CD8+ T cells. Those dominant clonotypes were again the most abundant among CD3+CD56-NKG2C+ cells in several donors, at about 25-60.1%. Whether the expanded NKG2C-expressing T cell clones were specific for HCMV antigens was left unclear.

Sequencing relied on an Illumina HiSeq 2000. The TCR beta cDNA libraries were made using 5'RACE template switching, a step that added both a universal primer site and unique molecular identifiers. Synthesis of cDNA was primed from the TCR beta constant segment and was followed by two consecutive PCR amplification steps. The study's own analysis went as follows. MIGEC was used to demultiplex reads and group the reads by UMI, and MiTCR was used to assemble and quantify clonotypes. To exclude erroneous sequences, only TCR cDNA sequences supported by at least two reads were retained. The tcR package was used for downstream repertoire analysis, and clonotypes were matched across fractions by CDR3 nucleotide sequence plus V segment. VDJmatch was used to annotate antigen specificity against VDJdb, with one amino acid substitution in CDR3 permitted. With the reads reprocessed by TCRdb, a single entry stands for each CDR3 protein sequence and no DNA is reported. What appears here as the V and J calls and clone size reflects TCRdb's work, not the paper's. The record for this sample contains 550,000 or so distinct CDR3 sequences. The ten largest clones take up roughly 3.4% of the sample.

A commercial ELISA kit detecting HCMV-specific IgG in serum was used to determine HCMV serostatus. Peripheral blood mononuclear cells were isolated from blood by Ficoll density gradient centrifugation. Source material: blood T cells: a sorted CD56 or NKG2C T cell subset, CD4+ or CD8+ T cells, or bulk PBMC T cells (not recorded which). This sequence was found in a man in his late teens or twenties in good health. Donor details come from another sample of the same person, matched by shared clones.

The CDR3 reads as follows: CASSPQFGTGGSGANVLTF. The chain couples TRBV12-3 or TRBV12-4 to TRBJ2-6; as DNA is missing, the TRBD1 call by TCRdb cannot be tested. The CDR3 runs 19 residues from the cysteine to the phenylalanine. No nucleotide data were recorded.